A selection of T cell receptor beta chains follows, all from one sample in a study of cytomegalovirus exposure and HLA in healthy donors. Clones were sequenced by immunoSEQ multiplex PCR, and TCRdb holds only the in-frame ones, with some missing. The sample holds about 160,000 clones, around 74% seen once. The sequencing sample was made of PBMCs. The receptors were sampled from a female donor in good health and CMV-seronegative. Both conserved end residues are part of each CDR3. A D gene is named only where the DNA matches it firmly. The listing skips clone size in some rows; elsewhere it reads once, few, many or a size class.

v_call	j_call	cdr3_length	d_call	clone_size	cdr3_nt	cdr3_aa
TRBV9	TRBJ2-6	19	TRBD1	.	TGTGCCAGCAGCGCGAAGGGAACAGGGGCCTTCTCTGGGGCCAACGTCCTGACTTTC	CASSAKGTGAFSGANVLTF
TRBV7-9	TRBJ2-2	16	TRBD2	.	TGTGCCAGCAGCTCCTCTCTAGCGGGGGACACCGGGGAGCTGTTTTTT	CASSSSLAGDTGELFF
TRBV10-3	TRBJ1-5	13	TRBD1	.	TGTGCCATCAGAGAAGGGGGACAGGAGCCCCAGCATTTT	CAIREGGQEPQHF
TRBV6-6	TRBJ2-5	16	TRBD2	.	TGTGCCAGCGGCAATCAACTAGCGGGGACGGATAGGACCCAGTACTTC	CASGNQLAGTDRTQYF
TRBV7-3	TRBJ2-5	15	TRBD2	once	TGTGCCAGCAGCTTAGGCGGGGGGCCTCAAGAGACCCAGTACTTC	CASSLGGGPQETQYF
TRBV9	TRBJ1-1	14	.	.	TGTGCCAGCAGCGCGTTCGACAGCAACCCTGAAGCTTTCTTT	CASSAFDSNPEAFF
TRBV5-1	TRBJ1-4	15	TRBD1	.	TGCGCCAGCAGCTTGTTAGGGACAGGGGATGAAAAACTGTTTTTT	CASSLLGTGDEKLFF
TRBV11-2	TRBJ1-3	19	TRBD1	.	TGTGCCAGCAGCCCAGAAATGTTGGGACAGCCAGGCTCTGGAAACACCATATATTTT	CASSPEMLGQPGSGNTIYF
TRBV13	TRBJ1-1	14	.	.	TGTGCCAGCAGCTTACGTGACAGGCCCACTGAAGCTTTCTTT	CASSLRDRPTEAFF
TRBV19	TRBJ1-1	16	TRBD1	.	TGTGCCAGTAGTGCCCACAGGGGTGGGTCGAACACTGAAGCTTTCTTT	CASSAHRGGSNTEAFF
TRBV9	TRBJ1-1	13	.	.	TGTGCCAGCAGCGTAGAAGTTAGGGGTGGAGCTTTCTTT	CASSVEVRGGAFF
TRBV19	TRBJ2-1	16	.	.	TGTGCCAGTAGTATAGACAGGCGGGACGACTACAATGAGCAGTTCTTC	CASSIDRRDDYNEQFF
TRBV5-1	TRBJ2-5	11	.	.	TGCGCCAGCAGCTTGTATGAGACCCAGTACTTC	CASSLYETQYF
TRBV9	TRBJ1-1	18	TRBD1	few	TGTGCCAGCAGCGCTGGGAGGACAGGGGATTTTTCGGACACTGAAGCTTTCTTT	CASSAGRTGDFSDTEAFF
TRBV6-1	TRBJ1-2	13	.	.	TGTGCCAGCACTCTCGGGGTGGACTATGGCTACACCTTC	CASTLGVDYGYTF
TRBV5-4	TRBJ2-5	14	TRBD2	.	TGTGCCAGCAGCTTGGCCGGCGGGAGGGACACCCAGTACTTC	CASSLAGGRDTQYF
TRBV11-2	TRBJ1-1	14	.	few	TGTGCCAGCAGCTTATTTTTGGCGAACACTGAAGCTTTCTTT	CASSLFLANTEAFF
TRBV20-1	TRBJ1-2	10	TRBD1	.	TGCAGCGCGACAGGGGTAGGATTCCCCTTC	CSATGVGFPF
TRBV4-1	TRBJ2-7	13	.	.	TGCGCCAGCAGCCAACCGGGACTTTACGAGCAGTACTTC	CASSQPGLYEQYF
TRBV30	TRBJ1-2	14	TRBD1	.	TGTGCCGGCCTTTCCAGGGGGAATAACTATGGCTACACCTTC	CAGLSRGNNYGYTF
TRBV27	TRBJ2-1	14	TRBD2	.	TGTGCCAGCAGACCGGGACTAGCGTGGAATGAGCAGTTCTTC	CASRPGLAWNEQFF
TRBV5-5	TRBJ1-2	13	.	few	TGTGCCAGCAGCCGCACCGCCGGCGGGGGCTACACCTTC	CASSRTAGGGYTF
TRBV5-1	TRBJ2-7	15	TRBD2	.	TGCGCCAGCAGCTTGGAAGAGACTAGCGGCTACGAGCAGTACTTC	CASSLEETSGYEQYF
TRBV9	TRBJ2-3	16	TRBD1	.	TGTGCCAGCAACCCGGCGGGGACAGGGCTCGCGGATACGCAGTATTTT	CASNPAGTGLADTQYF
TRBV18	TRBJ2-1	14	TRBD1	.	TGTGCCAGCTCACCTCGCACAGGGGACAATGAGCAGTTCTTC	CASSPRTGDNEQFF
TRBV4-1	TRBJ2-7	16	.	.	TGCGCCAGCAGCCAAGAAGAACACCCCACCTTGGCCGAGCAGTACTTC	CASSQEEHPTLAEQYF